A single sample gave rise to the 30 T cell receptor beta chains below, sequenced in a study of control samples from healthy donors and cancer patients (dated by TCRdb to the early 2020s). Libraries were made using the immunoSEQ multiplex PCR assay. Here the immuneACCESS table is served through TCRdb, limited to in-frame sequences with V and J called. Missing clones are a known gap in these copies; in checked studies unresolved V genes cover under half, and the rest lacks a known reason. This sample gives about 140,000 clones in total; roughly 90% of them show up just once. About 11% of the sample is held by the ten biggest clonotypes. Specimen: blood. The receptors were sampled from a man aged 25 to 40 in good health.

This sequence joins TRBV18 and TRBJ2-2; TRBD2 matches at 11 bases. The V gene end was trimmed by 3 bases and the J gene end by 7 bases; junction bases not matched to a gene: 4. In germline, CDR1 is KGHSH, CDR2 LQKENI. The CDR3 has 15 residues. The CDR3 sequence: CASSPTSGTYGELFF. The CDR3 DNA reads TGTGCCAGCTCACCGACTAGCGGGACGTACGGGGAGCTGTTTTTT.

V and J are TRBV19 and TRBJ1-2; D gene ambiguous. Germline CDR1 is LNHDA and CDR2 is SQIVND (reference sequence). Trimming took off 9 bases at V and 5 bases at J, with 10 bases between the two ends. The length of the CDR3 is 11 residues. DNA of the CDR3: TGTGCCAGCGACGAAGGGTATGGCTACACCTTC. As protein: CASDEGYGYTF.

This clone showed up just once. Here the CDR3 DNA reads TGTGCCAGTAGTCACCGGGGACAGGGTTACTACGAGCAGTACTTC. Translation: CASSHRGQGYYEQYF. The rearrangement uses TRBV19 and TRBJ2-7, with TRBD1 matching over 9 bases. Germline values: CDR1 LNHDA, CDR2 SQIVND (reference sequence). This CDR3 is 15 amino acids long. Unmatched junction bases numbered 8, after V lost 5 bases and J lost 3 bases.

This chain connects TRBV28 to TRBJ2-7; TRBD1 matches 7 bases. With 10 bases clipped from V and 3 bases from J, the junction kept 6 bases outside the gene matches. Germline lookup yields CDR1 MDHEN and CDR2 SYDVKM. This CDR3 has 12 residues. DNA for the CDR3: TGTGCCACCCGGGACAGCGGCTACGAGCAGTACTTC. Amino acids: CATRDSGYEQYF.

Written as DNA, the CDR3 is TGTGCCAGCAGCTTAAGGGACAGGGGGTACGAGCAGTACTTC. It codes for CASSLRDRGYEQYF. The chain joins TRBV7-9 to TRBJ2-7; 11 nucleotides match TRBD1. Losses at the gene ends were 2 bases for V and 4 bases for J; bases not matched to a gene: 1. CDR3 length equals 14 residues. Germline CDR1 SEHNR, CDR2 FQNEAQ (reference sequence).

There are a few counts of this clone. Germline and junction disagree at one end, which may indicate a read error. This chain connects TRBV6-4 to TRBJ2-1, with D perhaps TRBD2 (6 bases). Per the germline V gene, CDR1 is MRHNA and CDR2 is SNTAGT. The CDR3 runs to 13 residues. Here the CDR3 DNA reads TGTGCCAGCAGCCGGGACTCCAACAATGAGCAGTTCTTC. The encoded protein is CASSRDSNNEQFF.

The rearrangement joins TRBV2 to TRBJ2-2, with D tentatively TRBD1 (5 bases). From germline, CDR1 is SNHLY and CDR2 FYNNEI. Trimming pared 5 bases from V and 7 bases from J, leaving 17 bases between. The CDR3 runs 15 residues. The CDR3 spells CASSRVRQFNGELFF. The CDR3 DNA sequence: TGTGCCAGCAGTAGGGTTCGACAGTTCAACGGGGAGCTGTTTTTT.

The chain is built from TRBV6-6 and TRBJ2-2, with D maybe TRBD2 (6 bases). Deletions cut 2 bases from V and 9 bases from J, with 16 bases between. The CDR3 has 15 residues. Germline V gene sequence: CDR1 MNHNY, CDR2 SVGAGI (reference sequence). The CDR3 nucleotides are TGTGCCAGCAGTTACGGGGAGACTAGAGACCGGGAGCTGTTTTTT. It translates to CASSYGETRDRELFF.

V gene TRBV28 combines with J gene TRBJ1-1; 9 bases fit TRBD1. Germline CDR1 MDHEN, CDR2 SYDVKM. The CDR3 contains 14 residues. The V and J ends lost 6 bases and 5 bases, in that order; junction bases with no gene match: 7. Here the CDR3 DNA reads TGTGCCAGCAGAGCCGGGACAGGGTGGACTGAAGCTTTCTTT. Amino acids: CASRAGTGWTEAFF.

This clone was recorded only once. The chain links TRBV7-3 to TRBJ2-3; D unresolved. Germline V gives CDR1 SGHTA, CDR2 FQGTGA. The CDR3 spans 13 residues. With 3 bases removed from V and 6 bases from J, the gap between germline ends came to 10 bases. The chain's CDR3 is CASSFRDGDTQYF. The CDR3 DNA reads TGTGCCAGCAGCTTCCGAGATGGGGATACGCAGTATTTT.

V is TRBV28 and J is TRBJ1-5; TRBD1 might be the D (6 bases). From germline, CDR1 is MDHEN and CDR2 SYDVKM. V lost 2 bases, J lost 4 bases, and 12 bases lay in between. CDR3 length equals 15 residues. The CDR3 DNA reads TGTGCCAGCAGTTTACTTTCAGGGGCAAATCAGCCCCAGCATTTT. Its protein product is CASSLLSGANQPQHF.

V gene TRBV5-6 combines with J gene TRBJ2-3, with 12 positions matching TRBD2. The germline gives CDR1 SGHDT, CDR2 YYEEEE. CDR3 size: 16 residues. V trimming: 4 bases; J trimming: 5 bases; junction bases outside the gene matches: 8. The CDR3 DNA reads TGTGCCAGCAGCACAAGACTAGCGGGAGTGCTAGATACGCAGTATTTT. Its protein is CASSTRLAGVLDTQYF.

This chain uses TRBV3-1 (or the pseudogene TRBV3-2) with TRBJ2-1; 9 bases match TRBD1. V lost 6 bases, J lost 5 bases, and 5 bases stayed unmatched. The CDR3 is 14 residues long. Germline-derived CDR1 and CDR2 are LGHDT and YNNKEL (reference sequence). In DNA, the CDR3 is TGTGCCAGCAGGCGACAGGGGGAAAACAATGAGCAGTTCTTC. Translated: CASRRQGENNEQFF.

The V and J genes are TRBV7-3 and TRBJ2-1, with a tentative D call TRBD1 (5 bases). The CDR3 is 16 amino acids. Per the germline V gene, CDR1 is SGHTA and CDR2 is FQGTGA. V lost 5 bases and J 0 bases, leaving 14 bases between the germline ends. The chain's CDR3 is CASSLDRAHSYNEQFF. CDR3 coding DNA: TGTGCCAGCAGCCTCGACAGAGCCCACTCCTACAATGAGCAGTTCTTC.

The gene calls are TRBV5-4 and TRBJ2-3; D is ambiguous. The V end was cut by 0 bases, the J end by 5 bases, with 4 bases between. Germline V gene lookup returns CDR1 SGHNT and CDR2 YYREEE (reference sequence). This CDR3 has 12 amino acids. The CDR3 DNA follows: TGTGCCAGCAGCTTGGTGGGAGATACGCAGTATTTT. This translates into CASSLVGDTQYF. The full variable domain, rest sourced from reference TRBV5-4 and TRBJ2-3, is ETGVTQSPTHLIKTRGQQVTLRCSSQSGHNTVSWYQQALGQGPQFIFQYYREEENGRGNFPPRFSGLQFPNYSSELNVNALELDDSALYLCASSLVGDTQYFGPGTRLTVL.

In regard to this clone: A junction boundary mismatches the germline segment, possibly from a read error. This sequence joins TRBV7-7 and TRBJ2-1; D is uncertain. The CDR3 is 15 amino acids. Germline CDR1 is SSHAT and CDR2 is FNYEAQ (reference sequence). The CDR3 DNA reads as TGTGCTAGCAGCTTATCTCTAAACTCCTACAATGAGCAGTTCTTC. Protein: CASSLSLNSYNEQFF.

The V gene is TRBV28, the J gene TRBJ1-2, with D perhaps TRBD1 (5 bases). Trimming cost V 3 bases and J 3 bases, with 11 bases left between them. Germline CDR1 MDHEN, CDR2 SYDVKM. This CDR3 has 14 amino acids. The CDR3, as DNA: TGTGCCAGCAGTTTCCAAGGGGAATACTATGGCTACACCTTC. This encodes CASSFQGEYYGYTF.

The chain couples TRBV6-5 to TRBJ2-1, with D perhaps TRBD2 (5 bases). The CDR3 is 13 amino acids. V dropped 6 bases and J dropped 4 bases, with 10 bases sitting between them. The germline V gene encodes CDR1 MNHEY and CDR2 SVGAGI. This CDR3 is CASRDFQYNEQFF. The CDR3 DNA sequence: TGTGCCAGCAGGGACTTCCAATACAATGAGCAGTTCTTC.

The V gene is TRBV27, the J gene TRBJ2-1, with 7 bases aligning to TRBD2. J lost 2 bases, V lost 2 bases, and 0 bases had no gene match. There are 14 residues in the CDR3. Germline CDR1 reads MNHEY; CDR2 reads SMNVEV (reference sequence). CDR3 in DNA: TGTGCCAGCAGTTTAGCGGGAGCCTACAATGAGCAGTTCTTC. Protein sequence: CASSLAGAYNEQFF.

The V gene is TRBV2, the J gene TRBJ1-4; maybe TRBD1 (6 bases). The V end lost 5 bases, the J end lost 7 bases, and 23 bases lay between the germline ends. The CDR3 length is 17 residues. Germline V gene lookup returns CDR1 SNHLY and CDR2 FYNNEI. In DNA, the CDR3 is TGTGCCAGCAGTCAGCTTTGGGGGGGCCCAACGATTGAAAAACTGTTTTTT. Its translation is CASSQLWGGPTIEKLFF.

The rearrangement uses TRBV7-2 and TRBJ1-1; no definite D call. Trimming removed 5 bases from V and 7 bases from J, with 20 bases in between. The CDR3 is made up of 15 amino acids. Germline V gives CDR1 SGHTA, CDR2 FQGNSA. The CDR3 loop reads CASSPRTFTSIEAFF. DNA of the CDR3: TGTGCCAGCAGCCCTCGGACCTTTACTTCTATTGAAGCTTTCTTT.

The V call is TRBV5-4, the J call TRBJ2-1; 12 nucleotides match TRBD2. Germline V gives CDR1 SGHNT, CDR2 YYREEE (reference sequence). With V trimmed by 4 bases and J by 7 bases, 6 bases remained unmatched. The CDR3 length is 15 residues. The CDR3 region has the DNA TGTGCCAGCAGCCCCCAGACTAGCGGGAGTAATGAGCAGTTCTTC. Amino acids: CASSPQTSGSNEQFF.

On this clone itself: The germline gene is not matched at one end of the junction; a read error may be the cause. V gene TRBV18 combines with J gene TRBJ2-7; the D gene is possibly TRBD1 (6 bases). The germline gives CDR1 KGHSH, CDR2 LQKENI. The CDR3 consists of 16 residues. The CDR3 DNA is TGTGCCAGCTCCCCACTACAGGGTGAGGTAGCCTACGAGCAGTACTTC. Translating gives CASSPLQGEVAYEQYF.

The rearrangement links TRBV27 to TRBJ1-2, with no clear D. CDR3 length equals 14 residues. Germline CDR1 reads MNHEY; CDR2 reads SMNVEV (reference sequence). V lost 8 bases and J lost 1, with 14 bases in between. The CDR3 coding sequence is TGTGCCAGCGGTACCGGGATCTATAACTATGGCTACACCTTC. As protein: CASGTGIYNYGYTF.

The chain carries TRBV6-2 or TRBV6-3 and TRBJ2-2; unclear D gene. The CDR3 loop spans 14 amino acids. CDR1 and CDR2 from the germline V gene are MNHEY and SVGEGT. V lost 6 bases, J lost 3 bases, and 11 bases lay in between. CDR3 coding DNA: TGTGCCAGCAGCATAAAGTCGGACACCGGGGAGCTGTTTTTT. Amino acid sequence: CASSIKSDTGELFF.

The J gene is TRBJ2-1, the V gene TRBV20-1; no definite D call. This CDR3 region has 10 residues. V lost 3 bases and J 13 bases, leaving 10 bases between the germline ends. Germline CDR1 and CDR2: DFQATT and SNEGSKA (reference sequence). The CDR3 loop reads CSASFRSQFF. In nucleotides, the CDR3 is TGCAGTGCTAGCTTCAGGAGCCAGTTCTTC.

The chain has TRBV6-6 and TRBJ2-1; TRBD1 might be the D (6 bases). Trimming cost V 0 bases and J 7 bases, with 16 bases left between them. Germline V CDR1 and CDR2: MNHNY, SVGAGI (reference sequence). The CDR3 loop spans 16 amino acids. CDR3: CASSYSGGPLSNEQFF. CDR3 sequence (DNA): TGTGCCAGCAGTTACTCAGGGGGACCCCTTTCGAATGAGCAGTTCTTC.

The J gene is TRBJ2-7, the V gene TRBV28, with 9 bases that match TRBD1. Looked up from germline, CDR1 is MDHEN and CDR2 is SYDVKM. CDR3 length: 19 residues. With 1 base clipped from V and 2 bases from J, the junction kept 15 bases outside the gene matches. The CDR3 DNA sequence: TGTGCCAGCAGTTTATATATACGTCTTAGGGACAGGGTCCCCTACGAGCAGTACTTC. Translation gives CASSLYIRLRDRVPYEQYF. The full variable domain, in which reference TRBV28 and TRBJ2-7 provide the parts outside the CDR3, is DVKVTQSSRYLVKRTGEKVFLECVQDMDHENMFWYRQDPGLGLRLIYFSYDVKMKEKGDIPEGYSVSREKKERFSLILESASTNQTSMYLCASSLYIRLRDRVPYEQYFGPGTRLTVT.

Only one count was recorded for this clone. The chain links TRBV9 to TRBJ2-7, with 14 bases lining up with TRBD2. Trimming took 3 bases from V and 5 from J; bases not matched to a gene: 4. Germline V CDR1 and CDR2: SGDLS, YYNGEE. The CDR3 length is 15 residues. The CDR3 coding sequence is TGTGCCAGCAGCGAAGGGACTAGCGGGAGCCACGAGCAGTACTTC. It encodes CASSEGTSGSHEQYF.

V and J are TRBV5-5 and TRBJ2-1; no reliable D call. Germline V gene lookup returns CDR1 SGHKS and CDR2 YYEKEE (reference sequence). The CDR3 loop spans 14 amino acids. Trimming removed 2 bases from V and 5 bases from J, with 11 bases in between. The CDR3 DNA reads as TGTGCCAGCAGCTTAAAGTGGGCAGACAATGAGCAGTTCTTC. Protein product: CASSLKWADNEQFF.